This T cell receptor (beta chain) emerged from a study of human T cells and chemical hapten exposure. Regarding the study as a whole: Versus controls, expanded TCRs had significantly more large CDR3 similarity clusters. Given that the donors had alopecia, their immune response may differ from that seen in healthy people.

Specified time point: patch test 1, 2 weeks after DPC sensitization. This sample's treatment: therapeutic diphenylcyclopropenone sensitization with weekly scalp DPC. On this clonotype: The antigen remains unidentified. The junction differs from germline at one of its ends, possibly a read error.

TCRdb used MiXCR to reprocess the RACE reads, holding one entry per CDR3 protein. This sample carries 90,000 or so distinct CDR3 sequences, 8% to 11% of them seen once, and the ten largest clones take about 2%. The CDR3 consists of 17 residues. CDR1 and CDR2 (germline): MNHEY, SVGAGI. The material was whole blood, obtained in connection with sensitization to the hapten diphenylcyclopropenone (DPC). The chain recombines TRBV6-5 with TRBJ1-5, with 7 bases that match TRBD1. The receptor comes from a man aged 35 to 55 with alopecia areata. Some clones in this sample may be carry-over from other donors' samples. The CDR3, as DNA: TGTGCCAGCAGTCCCGAAGGGGACAGTGCCCTTAATCAGTCCCAGCATTTT. This translates into CASSPEGDSALNQSQHF.